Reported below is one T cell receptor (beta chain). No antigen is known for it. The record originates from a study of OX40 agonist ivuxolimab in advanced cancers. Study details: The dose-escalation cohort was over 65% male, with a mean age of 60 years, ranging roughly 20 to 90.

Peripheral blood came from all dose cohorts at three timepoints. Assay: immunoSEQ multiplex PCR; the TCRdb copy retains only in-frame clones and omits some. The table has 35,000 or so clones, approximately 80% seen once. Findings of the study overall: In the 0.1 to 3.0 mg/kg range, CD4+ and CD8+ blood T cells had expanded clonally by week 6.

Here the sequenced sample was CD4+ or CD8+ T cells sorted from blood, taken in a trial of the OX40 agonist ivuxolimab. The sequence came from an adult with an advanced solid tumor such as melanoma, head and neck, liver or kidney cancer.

CDR3 in DNA: TGTGCCATCAGTGAGTCGATACAGTCGTACATTCAGTACTTC. Residues: CAISESIQSYIQYF. The chain couples TRBV10-3 to TRBJ2-4; D is undetermined. V lost 0 bases to trimming and J lost 8 bases, with 11 bases between them. Germline V gene sequence: CDR1 ENHRY, CDR2 SYGVKD. The CDR3 is made up of 14 amino acids.